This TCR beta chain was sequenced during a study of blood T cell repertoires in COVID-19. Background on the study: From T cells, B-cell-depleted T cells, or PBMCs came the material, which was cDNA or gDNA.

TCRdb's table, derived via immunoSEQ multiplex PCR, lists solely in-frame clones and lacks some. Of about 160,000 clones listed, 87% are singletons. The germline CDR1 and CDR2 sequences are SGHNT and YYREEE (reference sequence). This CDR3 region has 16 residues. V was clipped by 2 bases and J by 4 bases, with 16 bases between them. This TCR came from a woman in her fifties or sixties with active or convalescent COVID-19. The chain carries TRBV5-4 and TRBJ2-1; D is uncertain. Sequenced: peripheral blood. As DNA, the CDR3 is TGTGCCAGCAGCTTTGGAGCATCGTCCCCTTACAATGAGCAGTTCTTC. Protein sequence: CASSFGASSPYNEQFF.